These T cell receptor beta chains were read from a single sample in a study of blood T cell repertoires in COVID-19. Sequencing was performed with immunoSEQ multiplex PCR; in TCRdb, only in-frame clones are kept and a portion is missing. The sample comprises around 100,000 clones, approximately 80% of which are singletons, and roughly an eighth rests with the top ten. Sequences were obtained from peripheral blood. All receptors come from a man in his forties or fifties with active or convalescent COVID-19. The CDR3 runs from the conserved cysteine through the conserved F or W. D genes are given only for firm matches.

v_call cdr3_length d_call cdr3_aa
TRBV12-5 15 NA CASGPGLLNTGELFF
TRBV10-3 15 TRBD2 CAISESSSGRIEQFF
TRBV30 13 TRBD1 CAWGDRGNQPQHF
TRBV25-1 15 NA CASSAEGTGSYGYTF
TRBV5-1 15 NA CASSLVQGEGETQYF
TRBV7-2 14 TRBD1 CASAGTARKDTQYF
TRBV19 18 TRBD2 CASSNGLAGGPVQETQYF
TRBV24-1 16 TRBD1 CATSDPNQGANQPQHF
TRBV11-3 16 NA CASSLAPTAGQETQYF
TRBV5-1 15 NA CASSSDRSSTDTQYF
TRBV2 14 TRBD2 CASIPWGLRETQYF
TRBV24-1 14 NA CATSAASSYNEQFF
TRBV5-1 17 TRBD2 CASSIRASGISTDTQYF
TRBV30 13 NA CAWSEGKGQPQHF
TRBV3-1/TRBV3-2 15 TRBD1 CASSPVGTAPYEQYF
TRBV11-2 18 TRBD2 CASSLVRSSGRARTQQYF
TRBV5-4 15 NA CASSLGGTRWETQYF
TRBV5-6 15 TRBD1 CASRSEQGIPDTQYF
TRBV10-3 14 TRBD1 CAISDPTGNQPQHF
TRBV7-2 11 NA CASSLTREQFF
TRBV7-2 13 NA CASSFPQDLEAFF
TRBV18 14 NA CASSPVGSTNEQYF
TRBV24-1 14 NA CATRDSSGANVLTF
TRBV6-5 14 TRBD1 CASSRDRVKETQYF
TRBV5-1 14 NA CASSLMDRSYGYTF
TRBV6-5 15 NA CASRLPRGLSYEQYF
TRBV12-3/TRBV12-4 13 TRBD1 CASTGTGNHRAFF
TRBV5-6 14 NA CASSLFSSGNTIYF
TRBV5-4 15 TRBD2 CASFLSGTREDTQYF
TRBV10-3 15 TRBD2 CAISWTSGFQETQYF
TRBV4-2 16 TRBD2 CASSPNKGGSFDEQFF
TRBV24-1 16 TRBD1 CATSDQPGQGNNEQFF
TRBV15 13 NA CATSRDYYGEQFF
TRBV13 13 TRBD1 CASSSFGQGKAFF
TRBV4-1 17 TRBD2 CASSPGLAQFSTDTQYF
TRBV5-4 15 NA CASSLGWGGGNEQFF
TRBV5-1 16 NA CASSLLPRSSYNEQFF
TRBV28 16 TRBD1 CASRPGQGASYYGYTF
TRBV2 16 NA CASRISVQGSGNTIYF
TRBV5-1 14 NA CASSLGSGDYEQYF
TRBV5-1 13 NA CASRGGAGNTIYF
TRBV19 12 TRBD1 CASSDRDVEQYF
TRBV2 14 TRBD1 CASRDRGGGETQYF
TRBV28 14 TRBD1 CASSFGDRAYGYTF
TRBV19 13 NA CASSMQGGQPQHF
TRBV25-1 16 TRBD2 CASGKTLAGGTGELFF
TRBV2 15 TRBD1 CASRAGTGGGYEQYF
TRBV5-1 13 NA CASSHGSPYEQYF
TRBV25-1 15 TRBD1 CASSEWTGKNYGYTF
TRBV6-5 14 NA CASSISEYQETQYF